This TCR beta chain was identified in a study of yellow fever vaccine responses in identical twins. This CDR3 has 14 residues. The V gene's germline CDR1 is SEHNR and CDR2 FQNEAQ (reference sequence). V was pared by 8 bases and J by 3 bases, with 14 bases between. TCRdb independently ran MiXCR on the RT-PCR reads; one entry per CDR3 protein. The sample has 30,000 to 40,000 distinct CDR3 sequences, less than 70% seen once. This clonotype was seen more than once but under ten times. The sample here was T cells from blood (PBMCs), unsorted or a sorted subset (not recorded which), taken before or after yellow fever vaccination (not recorded which). This clonotype originated in a woman between 18 and 29 years old who received the yellow fever vaccine. This rearrangement joins TRBV7-9 to TRBJ2-1; no clear D gene. The CDR3 here is CASQYPLDYNEQFF. CDR3 DNA sequence: TGTGCCAGCCAATATCCCCTAGACTACAATGAGCAGTTCTTC.